The rows below give T cell receptor beta chains drawn from one sample of a study of blood T cell repertoires in COVID-19. The table came from immunoSEQ multiplex PCR; TCRdb's copy has only in-frame clones and leaves some out. Of some 66,000 clones in the sample, roughly nine tenths were seen once. The sequenced sample was peripheral blood. The receptors come from a human donor in a cohort sampled during active COVID-19. Both conserved end residues are part of each CDR3. Each record gives: CDR3 protein, CDR3 DNA, J gene, clone size, V gene, D gene. A D gene is named only where the DNA matches it firmly. The listing skips clone size in some rows; elsewhere it reads once, few, many or a size class.

CDR3: CASSLPDREDSPLHF; DNA: TGTGCCAGCAGTTTACCGGACAGGGAGGATTCACCCCTCCACTTT; J: TRBJ1-6; size: .; V: TRBV28; D: TRBD1
CDR3: CASSLRFGKTQYF; DNA: TGTGCCAGCAGCTTACGTTTCGGGAAGACCCAGTACTTC; J: TRBJ2-5; size: few; V: TRBV3-1/TRBV3-2; D: .
CDR3: CASSPKARGYEQYF; DNA: TGTGCCAGCAGTCCAAAAGCCAGGGGTTACGAGCAGTACTTC; J: TRBJ2-7; size: .; V: TRBV6-5; D: .
CDR3: CASSQSQNTEAFF; DNA: TGCGCCAGCAGCCAAAGCCAGAACACTGAAGCTTTCTTT; J: TRBJ1-1; size: .; V: TRBV4-3; D: .
CDR3: CASSLRDTNQPQHF; DNA: TGTGCCAGCAGCTTACGGGACACCAATCAGCCCCAGCATTTT; J: TRBJ1-5; size: once; V: TRBV7-8; D: .
CDR3: CASSLGGLAGVTDTQYF; DNA: TGTGCCAGCAGCTTGGGGGGACTAGCGGGGGTCACAGATACGCAGTATTTT; J: TRBJ2-3; size: .; V: TRBV5-4; D: TRBD2
CDR3: CASSQDWAGGEENIQYF; DNA: TGCGCCAGCAGCCAAGATTGGGCAGGGGGCGAGGAAAACATTCAGTACTTC; J: TRBJ2-4; size: .; V: TRBV4-3; D: TRBD1
CDR3: CASSPDRNGANVLTF; DNA: TGTGCCAGCAGCCCGGACAGGAATGGGGCCAACGTCCTGACTTTC; J: TRBJ2-6; size: .; V: TRBV7-3; D: TRBD1
CDR3: CASSSGGYEQYF; DNA: TGTGCCAGCAGTTCCGGAGGCTACGAGCAGTACTTC; J: TRBJ2-7; size: .; V: TRBV6-2/TRBV6-3; D: .
CDR3: CASSIASGNTDTQYF; DNA: TGTGCCAGTAGTATTGCTAGCGGGAACACAGATACGCAGTATTTT; J: TRBJ2-3; size: .; V: TRBV19; D: TRBD2
CDR3: CASSLDPGGAYNEQFF; DNA: TGCGCCAGCAGCTTGGATCCCGGGGGGGCGTACAATGAGCAGTTCTTC; J: TRBJ2-1; size: .; V: TRBV5-1; D: TRBD2
CDR3: CASSGGAVETQYF; DNA: TGCGCCAGCAGCGGGGGGGCCGTAGAGACCCAGTACTTC; J: TRBJ2-5; size: .; V: TRBV10-1; D: TRBD2
CDR3: CASSPLEVSHATNEKLFF; DNA: TGTGCCAGCTCACCACTGGAGGTCTCTCATGCAACTAATGAAAAACTGTTTTTT; J: TRBJ1-4; size: .; V: TRBV18; D: .
CDR3: CASSQQRENGETQYF; DNA: TGTGCCAGCAGCCAGCAGCGGGAGAATGGAGAGACCCAGTACTTC; J: TRBJ2-5; size: .; V: TRBV3-1/TRBV3-2; D: TRBD2
CDR3: CASSEFWGQNRQNYGYTF; DNA: TGTGCCAGCAGTGAGTTTTGGGGACAGAATCGCCAAAACTATGGCTACACCTTC; J: TRBJ1-2; size: once; V: TRBV2; D: TRBD1
CDR3: CASSPGSGGEETQYF; DNA: TGTGCCAGCTCACCGGGTTCGGGAGGTGAAGAGACCCAGTACTTC; J: TRBJ2-5; size: .; V: TRBV18; D: TRBD2
CDR3: CAITGTYGYTF; DNA: TGTGCCATTACAGGGACCTATGGCTACACCTTC; J: TRBJ1-2; size: once; V: TRBV10-3; D: .
CDR3: CASSFRTANSGNTIYF; DNA: TGTGCCAGCAGCTTTCGGACAGCCAACTCTGGAAACACCATATATTTT; J: TRBJ1-3; size: once; V: TRBV5-5; D: .
CDR3: CASSQRVGSPRETQYF; DNA: TGTGCCAGCAGCCAGAGAGTCGGGAGCCCTAGGGAGACCCAGTACTTC; J: TRBJ2-5; size: .; V: TRBV3-1/TRBV3-2; D: .
CDR3: CASRATANTEAFF; DNA: TGTGCCAGCAGGGCAACAGCGAACACTGAAGCTTTCTTT; J: TRBJ1-1; size: .; V: TRBV3-1/TRBV3-2; D: .
CDR3: CASSQDGQGVAGNTIYF; DNA: TGCGCCAGCAGCCAAGACGGACAGGGAGTAGCTGGAAACACCATATATTTT; J: TRBJ1-3; size: .; V: TRBV4-1; D: TRBD1
CDR3: CATSRGGTGDQPQHF; DNA: TGTGCCACCAGCAGAGGGGGGACAGGGGATCAGCCCCAGCATTTT; J: TRBJ1-5; size: .; V: TRBV15; D: TRBD1
CDR3: CASSTDRAQGEAFF; DNA: TGTGCCAGCAGCACGGACAGGGCGCAGGGGGAAGCTTTCTTT; J: TRBJ1-1; size: .; V: TRBV11-2; D: TRBD1
CDR3: CSASRPRGTGELFF; DNA: TGCAGTGCTAGTCGCCCACGGGGCACCGGGGAGCTGTTTTTT; J: TRBJ2-2; size: .; V: TRBV20-1; D: .